This TCR beta chain originates from a study of read filtering for tumor transcriptome and immune sequencing. This clonotype showed up many times. Its antigen is as yet unknown. Study findings and constraints: RNA-seq captured clonotypes less deeply and reliably than IR-seq.

Every patient had bone marrow sampled while the disease was active. This library used roughly 400 ng RNA and molecular barcoded adaptors spanning alpha/delta and beta/gamma chains. Each CDR3 protein is one row after TCRdb ran MiXCR on the reads. This sample has about 46,000 distinct CDR3 sequences, with roughly 20% found just once. CDR1 and CDR2 from the germline V gene are SNHLY and FYNNEI. V was cut by 4 bases and J by 1 base, with 10 bases left in between. The CDR3 has 14 residues. Sequenced material: a population of CD138-negative cells sorted from bone marrow. The source is a donor aged 40 or over with multiple myeloma. The rearrangement uses TRBV2 and TRBJ1-1; D is unresolved. DNA for the CDR3: TGTGCCAGCAGTGGGGATGAGCCGAACACTGAAGCTTTCTTT. Amino acids: CASSGDEPNTEAFF.